Following are 32 T cell receptor beta chains from one sample sequenced in a study of T cell changes during pregnancy in multiple sclerosis. Clones were sequenced by immunoSEQ multiplex PCR, and TCRdb holds only the in-frame ones, with some missing. The sample yields around 50,000 clones, around 92% seen once. The sample in question was CD8+ T cells from peripheral blood mononuclear cells, obtained in the first trimester of pregnancy. All receptors derive from a female donor with multiple sclerosis, enrolled in a pregnancy study.

The V call is TRBV2, the J call TRBJ2-4, with TRBD1 as a possible D gene (6 bases). The germline V gene has CDR1 SNHLY and CDR2 FYNNEI. V dropped 5 bases and J dropped 3 bases, with 11 bases sitting between them. CDR3 length equals 14 residues. Here the CDR3 DNA reads TGTGCCAGCAGTTACAGGGATGGCAAAAACATTCAGTACTTC. This gives the protein CASSYRDGKNIQYF.

V is TRBV28 and J is TRBJ2-1, with D unclear. The germline gives CDR1 MDHEN, CDR2 SYDVKM. V lost 8 bases and J 3 bases, leaving 11 bases between the germline ends. The CDR3 runs to 13 residues. Here the CDR3 reads CASRRENYNEQFF. CDR3 DNA sequence: TGTGCCAGCCGGAGAGAAAACTACAATGAGCAGTTCTTC. The full variable domain, with the rest looked up from reference TRBV28 and TRBJ2-1, is DVKVTQSSRYLVKRTGEKVFLECVQDMDHENMFWYRQDPGLGLRLIYFSYDVKMKEKGDIPEGYSVSREKKERFSLILESASTNQTSMYLCASRRENYNEQFFGPGTRLTVL.

About this clone itself: Other nucleotide sequences in the sample specify the same CDR3. The V and J genes are TRBV4-3 and TRBJ1-3; D gene uncertain. CDR3 size: 16 residues. Trimming stripped 0 bases from V and 4 bases from J, with 13 bases between. Germline assignment: CDR1 LGHNA and CDR2 YSLEER. The CDR3 here is CASSQDLRGSGNTIYF. As DNA, the CDR3 is TGCGCCAGCAGCCAAGATCTACGGGGATCAGGAAACACCATATATTTT.

This chain connects TRBV7-8 to TRBJ2-3, with unresolved D. CDR3 length: 15 residues. V gave up 5 bases and J gave up 0 bases, with 12 bases separating them. CDR1 SGHVS and CDR2 FQNEAQ come from the germline V gene. This chain's CDR3 is CASSATESSTDTQYF. The DNA of the CDR3 is TGTGCCAGCAGCGCGACTGAATCTAGCACAGATACGCAGTATTTT.

The chain links TRBV27 to TRBJ1-1; TRBD1 matches at 7 bases. The CDR3 consists of 13 residues. V gave up 6 bases and J gave up 4 bases; unmatched junction bases: 5. Germline lookup yields CDR1 MNHEY and CDR2 SMNVEV (reference sequence). Here the CDR3 reads CASSPPGGTEAFF. CDR3 bases: TGTGCCAGCAGCCCCCCAGGGGGCACTGAAGCTTTCTTT.

This chain links TRBV13 with TRBJ1-1; TRBD1 matches 7 bases. Losses at the gene ends were 1 base for V and 5 bases for J; bases not matched to a gene: 7. In germline, CDR1 is PRHDT, CDR2 FYEKMQ (reference sequence). The CDR3 runs 15 residues. CDR3 nucleotide sequence: TGTGCCAGCAGCTTAGCGGCAGGGGGAGTGACTGAAGCTTTCTTT. Encoded protein: CASSLAAGGVTEAFF.

The J gene is TRBJ2-1, the V gene TRBV14; 7 bases match TRBD1. V was pared by 4 bases and J by 4 bases, with 1 base of the junction left unmatched. This CDR3 has 13 residues. Germline CDR1 SGHDN, CDR2 FVKESK. The CDR3 region is CASSRTGYNEQFF. The CDR3 coding sequence is TGTGCCAGCAGCCGGACAGGTTACAATGAGCAGTTCTTC.

The rearrangement links TRBV6-1 to TRBJ1-6; 8 positions agree with TRBD1. The germline V gene has CDR1 MNHNS and CDR2 SASEGT. The CDR3 is 15 residues long. After removal of 3 bases from V and 10 bases from J, the junction contained 8 bases not matched to a gene. The CDR3 sequence: CASSDDSGGGSPLHF. The CDR3 DNA sequence: TGTGCCAGCAGTGATGACTCAGGGGGCGGCTCACCCCTCCACTTT.

In its sample, this clone was seen a few times. The chain uses TRBV7-2 and TRBJ1-1; no clear D. The germline V gene encodes CDR1 SGHTA and CDR2 FQGNSA. Trimming removed 5 bases from V and 3 bases from J, with 19 bases in between. This CDR3 has 16 residues. CDR3 DNA: TGTGCCAGCAGCCAAGACATCGTGACCCCGTACACTGAAGCTTTCTTT. It is translated as CASSQDIVTPYTEAFF.

V usage is TRBV13 and J usage is TRBJ1-2; 10 bases are a match to TRBD1. The junction had 6 bases not matched to a gene; V was cut back by 1 base and J by 7 bases. The CDR3 has 15 amino acids. CDR1 PRHDT and CDR2 FYEKMQ come from the germline V gene (reference sequence). The CDR3 DNA is TGTGCCAGCAGCTTAGTCGTCGGACAGGGGGTTGGCTACACCTTC. Translated: CASSLVVGQGVGYTF.

V and J are TRBV7-3 and TRBJ2-5; 10 bases align to TRBD2. V was pared by 5 bases and J by 11 bases, with 11 bases of the junction left unmatched. In germline, CDR1 is SGHTA, CDR2 FQGTGA. The CDR3 length is 14 residues. CDR3 amino acids: CASSPRLAGGEQYF. As DNA, the CDR3 is TGTGCCAGCAGCCCCAGACTAGCGGGCGGGGAGCAGTACTTC. The whole variable domain, filled in from reference TRBV7-3 and TRBJ2-5, reads GAGVSQTPSNKVTEKGKYVELRCDPISGHTALYWYRQSLGQGPEFLIYFQGTGAADDSGLPNDRFFAVRPEGSVSTLKIQRTERGDSAVYLCASSPRLAGGEQYFGPGTRLLVL.

This chain links TRBV4-3 with TRBJ2-7; 10 bases are a match to TRBD1. Germline assignment: CDR1 LGHNA and CDR2 YSLEER. There are 15 residues in the CDR3. The J segment lost 3 bases and the V segment lost 3 bases, leaving 5 bases of the junction unmatched. The CDR3 is CASSQDRGALYEQYF. As DNA, the CDR3 is TGCGCCAGCAGCCAGGACAGGGGGGCCCTCTACGAGCAGTACTTC.

The chain recombines TRBV2 with TRBJ2-3; 12 positions agree with TRBD1. The CDR3 covers 15 residues. Trimming removed 7 bases from V and 2 bases from J; junction bases left unmatched: 4. Germline lookup yields CDR1 SNHLY and CDR2 FYNNEI. The CDR3 loop reads CASTGQGAATDTQYF. The CDR3 DNA follows: TGTGCCAGCACGGGACAGGGGGCCGCCACAGATACGCAGTATTTT.

The chain couples TRBV5-1 to TRBJ2-7, with 8 bases lining up with TRBD1. CDR3 length equals 12 residues. CDR1 and CDR2 from the germline V gene are SGHRS and YFSETQ. J gave up 9 bases and V 0 bases, and 2 bases lay outside the gene matches. CDR3 DNA: TGCGCCAGCAGCTTGGATGGGACAGGGCAGTACTTC. Translating it yields CASSLDGTGQYF.

The chain is built from TRBV7-9 and TRBJ1-1; D is ambiguous. Germline values: CDR1 SEHNR, CDR2 FQNEAQ (reference sequence). The CDR3 has 11 residues. The germline V and J ends were trimmed by 7 bases and 1 base, with 4 bases remaining between them. The CDR3 sequence is CASTRNTEAFF. For the CDR3, the DNA is TGTGCCAGCACCCGGAACACTGAAGCTTTCTTT.

The chain uses TRBV19 and TRBJ2-7; 8 bases line up with TRBD2. CDR3 length: 14 residues. The V segment lost 5 bases and the J segment 5 bases; nucleotides outside the gene matches: 8. The germline CDR1 and CDR2 sequences are LNHDA and SQIVND (reference sequence). DNA for the CDR3: TGTGCCAGTAGTGTTGGACTAGCTTTCAACGAGCAGTACTTC. Translation gives CASSVGLAFNEQYF.

The chain employs TRBV4-1 and TRBJ1-1, with no clear D. The V and J ends lost 0 bases and 1 base respectively, with 9 bases between them. The CDR3 has 15 amino acids. Germline CDR1 reads MGHRA; CDR2 reads YSYEKL. CDR3 protein: CASSQDRAGNTEAFF. The DNA of the CDR3 is TGCGCCAGCAGCCAAGATCGGGCGGGGAACACTGAAGCTTTCTTT.

The chain couples TRBV30 to TRBJ1-1; the match to TRBD1 covers 7 bases. From germline, CDR1 is GTSNPN and CDR2 SVGIG (reference sequence). The CDR3 spans 14 residues. V lost 0 bases to trimming and J lost 3 bases; unmatched junction nucleotides: 4. CDR3 coding DNA: TGTGCCTGGAGTGTACGGACAGGCTACACTGAAGCTTTCTTT. This sequence encodes CAWSVRTGYTEAFF.

This clone showed up just once. The chain has TRBV9 and TRBJ2-7; 10 bases fit TRBD1. Trimming cost V 0 bases and J 3 bases; bases outside gene matches: 3. The CDR3 is made up of 15 amino acids. CDR1 is SGDLS, CDR2 YYNGEE, per germline. This chain's CDR3 is CASSVEGDRGYEQYF. The CDR3 DNA follows: TGTGCCAGCAGCGTAGAGGGGGACAGGGGCTACGAGCAGTACTTC.

CDR3 residues: CASSIKGGLARYEQYF. The CDR3 DNA reads as TGTGCCAGTAGTATAAAGGGGGGGCTAGCGCGATACGAGCAGTACTTC. This chain connects TRBV19 to TRBJ2-7; a possible D gene is TRBD2 (7 bases). Germline CDR1 reads LNHDA; CDR2 reads SQIVND (reference sequence). The CDR3 loop spans 16 amino acids. Trimming took 2 bases from V and 4 from J, leaving 18 bases between them.

The chain couples TRBV4-2 to TRBJ2-3; 9 bases map to TRBD2. The CDR3 loop spans 15 amino acids. Germline loops: CDR1 LGHNA, CDR2 YNFKEQ. The V and J ends lost 3 bases and 2 bases, in that order; junction bases with no gene match: 3. The CDR3 DNA is TGTGCCAGCAGCCAGCGGGAGGGCCTCACAGATACGCAGTATTTT. Amino acid sequence: CASSQREGLTDTQYF.

This chain connects TRBV5-1 to TRBJ2-1; 8 bases are a match to TRBD1. This CDR3 has 17 amino acids. The germline CDR1 and CDR2 sequences are SGHRS and YFSETQ. V lost 2 bases, J lost 8 bases, and 15 bases stayed unmatched. The CDR3, as DNA: TGCGCCAGCAGCTTCGGACAGGGCCTTTCAGATAAGGATGAGCAGTTCTTC. It translates to CASSFGQGLSDKDEQFF. Full variable domain (missing parts from reference TRBV5-1 and TRBJ2-1): KAGVTQTPRYLIKTRGQQVTLSCSPISGHRSVSWYQQTPGQGLQFLFEYFSETQRNKGNFPGRFSGRQFSNSRSEMNVSTLELGDSALYLCASSFGQGLSDKDEQFFGPGTRLTVL.

The chain uses TRBV10-3 and TRBJ1-1; TRBD1 matches 9 bases. Germline lookup yields CDR1 ENHRY and CDR2 SYGVKD. There are 17 residues in the CDR3. J gave up 0 bases and V 2 bases, and 7 bases lay outside the gene matches. The CDR3, as DNA: TGTGCCATCAGTGAGAGGACAGGGGCGGTGGTGAACACTGAAGCTTTCTTT. Translating it yields CAISERTGAVVNTEAFF.

The V and J genes are TRBV9 and TRBJ2-5, with D perhaps matching TRBD1 (6 bases). Per germline, CDR1 SGDLS and CDR2 YYNGEE. V was shortened by 3 bases and J by 4 bases, with 13 bases between the two germline ends. The CDR3 has 14 residues. The CDR3 DNA sequence: TGTGCCAGCAGCGCTGGGGGCGCAGGAGAGACCCAGTACTTC. Translation gives CASSAGGAGETQYF.

This chain joins TRBV27 and TRBJ2-3; 7 bases agree with TRBD2. The CDR3 is made up of 14 amino acids. Unmatched junction bases numbered 7, after V lost 5 bases and J lost 5 bases. Germline V gives CDR1 MNHEY, CDR2 SMNVEV (reference sequence). The CDR3 sequence is CASSAREEGDTQYF. CDR3 sequence (DNA): TGTGCCAGCAGTGCCCGGGAGGAGGGAGATACGCAGTATTTT.

The rearrangement joins TRBV11-2 to TRBJ1-2; TRBD1 matches 11 bases. The CDR3 is 13 amino acids. The germline gives CDR1 SGHAT, CDR2 FQNNGV. V trimming: 7 bases; J trimming: 5 bases; junction bases outside the gene matches: 3. The CDR3 region is CASTGQGDYGYTF. The CDR3 DNA reads TGTGCCAGCACGGGACAGGGGGATTATGGCTACACCTTC.

This chain uses TRBV27 with TRBJ2-1; 10 nucleotides align to TRBD2. CDR1 and CDR2 (germline): MNHEY, SMNVEV (reference sequence). V trimming: 5 bases; J trimming: 6 bases; junction bases outside the gene matches: 13. There are 17 residues in the CDR3. The chain's CDR3 is CASSLFKAGGPGNEQFF. The CDR3, as DNA: TGTGCCAGCAGTCTTTTCAAAGCGGGAGGGCCAGGCAATGAGCAGTTCTTC.

This CDR3 is CASISLAGGRDGYTF. The CDR3, as DNA: TGTGCCAGCATCTCCCTGGCCGGGGGGCGGGATGGCTACACCTTC. The chain joins TRBV28 to TRBJ1-2, with a weak D call TRBD1 (6 bases). Germline V lookup: CDR1 MDHEN, CDR2 SYDVKM. The CDR3 consists of 15 residues. V was cut by 7 bases and J by 6 bases, with 21 bases left in between.

The chain employs TRBV2 and TRBJ2-1; 9 positions agree with TRBD1. Trimming at V came to 5 bases and at J to 8 bases, leaving 7 bases not matched to a gene. Germline CDR1 and CDR2: SNHLY and FYNNEI. The CDR3 has 14 residues. Here the CDR3 DNA reads TGTGCCAGCAGTCCCGGGACAGGGTTCGATGAGCAGTTCTTC. Translation: CASSPGTGFDEQFF. The variable domain in full, with the rest retrieved from reference TRBV2 and TRBJ2-1, is EPEVTQTPSHQVTQMGQEVILRCVPISNHLYFYWYRQILGQKVEFLVSFYNNEISEKSEIFDDQFSVERPDGSNFTLKIRSTKLEDSAMYFCASSPGTGFDEQFFGPGTRLTVL.

V usage is TRBV9 and J usage is TRBJ2-1; TRBD2 matches 7 bases. There are 12 residues in the CDR3. V shed 1 base and J 10 bases; nucleotides not matched to a gene: 2. Per germline, CDR1 SGDLS and CDR2 YYNGEE. CDR3: CASSVNGGEQFF. CDR3 sequence (DNA): TGTGCCAGCAGCGTAAACGGGGGGGAGCAGTTCTTC.

This chain uses TRBV19 with TRBJ2-6; D call uncertain. The CDR3 runs 15 residues. The V gene's germline CDR1 is LNHDA and CDR2 SQIVND (reference sequence). The V and J ends lost 5 bases and 0 bases respectively, with 8 bases between them. Here the CDR3 reads CASSPSLSGANVLTF. The CDR3 DNA is TGTGCCAGTAGTCCCTCCCTCTCTGGGGCCAACGTCCTGACTTTC.

The chain uses TRBV7-9 and TRBJ1-2, with D hard to call. The V gene lost 3 bases and the J gene lost 4 bases, with 6 bases spanning the gap. The CDR3 covers 12 residues. From germline, CDR1 is SEHNR and CDR2 FQNEAQ (reference sequence). This CDR3 reads CASSLDFYGYTF. The CDR3 region has the DNA TGTGCCAGCAGCTTGGACTTCTATGGCTACACCTTC.